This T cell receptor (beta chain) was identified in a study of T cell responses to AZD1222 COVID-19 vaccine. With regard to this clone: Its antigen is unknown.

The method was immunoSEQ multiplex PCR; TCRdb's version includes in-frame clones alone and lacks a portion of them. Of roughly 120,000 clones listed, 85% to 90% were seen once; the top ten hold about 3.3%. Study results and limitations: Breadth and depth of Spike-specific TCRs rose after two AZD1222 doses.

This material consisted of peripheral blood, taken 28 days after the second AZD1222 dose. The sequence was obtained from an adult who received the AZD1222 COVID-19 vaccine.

CDR3 residues: CASSQDGRGADTQYF. The CDR3 DNA follows: TGCGCCAGCAGCCAAGATGGGCGGGGGGCAGATACGCAGTATTTT. The rearrangement links TRBV4-3 to TRBJ2-3, with 8 bases lining up with TRBD2. CDR1 is LGHNA and CDR2 is YSLEER in the germline V gene. V was pared by 0 bases and J by 4 bases, with 3 bases of the junction left unmatched. The CDR3 loop spans 15 amino acids.